This TCR beta chain is from a study of CD8 T cells in ankylosing spondylitis. MiXCR, applied by TCRdb to the 5' RACE reads, yields one record per CDR3 protein. Of a few hundred thousand distinct CDR3 sequences in the sample, 15% to 20% were seen once. About this clonotype: Its antigen is still unknown.

Germline values: CDR1 SQVTM, CDR2 ANQGSEA. This CDR3 is built from 13 residues. Between the trimmed V and J ends, which lost 4 bases and 5 bases, there was a span of 11 bases. The study's findings and limits: As reported, disease-linked clones showed significant enrichment in matched ankylosing spondylitis synovial fluid.

What was sequenced was blood, either unsorted or a sorted T cell fraction (not recorded which). This receptor was taken from a male donor with ankylosing spondylitis or in good health (not recorded which). The chain has TRBV29-1 and TRBJ2-2; D may be TRBD2 (7 bases). Here the CDR3 reads CSVVGGGTGELFF. As DNA, the CDR3 is TGCAGCGTTGTAGGGGGAGGGACCGGGGAGCTGTTTTTT.